This T cell receptor beta chain was identified in a study of blood T cell repertoires in COVID-19. As for the study in general: Collection of acute and convalescent COVID-19 samples took place in the United States, Italy and Spain. In each case, the material was cDNA or gDNA derived from T cells, B-cell-depleted T cells, or PBMCs.

The CDR3 runs 13 residues. J lost 9 bases, V lost 5 bases, and 6 bases had no gene match. In the source study's methods: Nucleated cell counts were estimated from reference gene primer amplification. Libraries were prepared by immunoSEQ multiplex PCR; TCRdb keeps only in-frame clonotypes and omits some of them. For V, J and clone size, that table is used; D and trimming come from the DNA. The repertoire holds about 75,000 clones, with around 72% as singletons. Source material: peripheral blood. The gene calls are TRBV12-3 or TRBV12-4 and TRBJ1-1, with 10 bases fitting TRBD1. The receptor comes from a human donor with acute or convalescent COVID-19. The donor label of this sample is uncertain. Written as DNA, the CDR3 is TGTGCCAGCAGTCAAGGACAGGGGGGTCAAGCTTTCTTT. This encodes CASSQGQGGQAFF.